The entry below gives a single T cell receptor (beta chain) sequence along with its context. What this receptor recognizes is not known. A read error may explain this, as a much larger clone is one base away. At the DNA level, this CDR3 is encoded by other sequences in the same sample as well. Using the deep immunoSEQ assay, multiplex PCR amplified TCR CDR3 regions from genomic DNA. Extracted genomic DNA from each cell subset was distributed evenly across all wells of several immunoSEQ 96-well plates, and each plate was treated as a replicate. Each replicate PCR for unsorted PBMC received 250 to 300 ng genomic DNA, equal to 25,000 to 30,000 T cell genomes. Unsorted PBMC genomic DNA was sequenced across ten immunoSEQ deep assay plates. The purified libraries were quantified using a Qubit 3.0 fluorometer, sized with a Bioanalyzer 2100, and then quantified again using the KAPA Library Quantification kit. Every immunoSEQ 96-well plate was sequenced on a dedicated single-read 150-cycle Illumina NextSeq 550 flow cell. The source study handled its data this way. The immunoSEQ output contained only junctional sequences without quality scores, so filtering could not match that applied to full-length reads. To assign V/J genes and CDR3, sequences were annotated using PyIR, a Python wrapper for IgBLAST v1.9, with IMGT germline references. Reads with weak V/J assignments (E-value above 1e-6), missing CDR3, stop codons, out-of-frame junctions, or ambiguous translated residues were removed. A V3J clonotype was defined by an identical inferred V gene, J gene, and CDR3 amino acid sequence. Percentage overlap between repertoires was computed as shared unique clonotypes divided by the size of the smaller repertoire. RTK rarefaction, the Chao1 estimator, and Recon v2.1 estimates of unobserved clonotypes were used to assess repertoire richness. Sourced from immuneACCESS, this table was stored by TCRdb with only in-frame sequences that have V and J called. A share of the clones is absent; for the studies checked, an unresolved V gene accounts for under half, and the remainder has no known explanation. V, J and clone size reflect that table, while D and trimming were determined from the DNA. In all, the sample holds 450,000 to 500,000 clones, and about 78% of those were seen once. The ten largest clones take up around 13% of the sample.

This sample was included in a study of shared clonotypes between healthy human individuals (dated by TCRdb to the early 2020s). Regarding the complete study: The cohort comprised a couple of women and a few men aged 18 to 49 years. Per donor, leukapheresis produced somewhere between about 0.8 and 9.5 billion PBMCs. To increase sequencing depth and limit assay-specific biases, TCR repertoire library preparation and sequencing were carried out by different laboratories using diverse techniques. The study deeply sequenced blood TCR repertoires of several healthy adults to estimate repertoire size and the extent of clonotype sharing between individuals. General study outcomes and caveats: Only blood was sampled, and tissue TCR repertoires likely differ from those in blood. The genetic and exposure-history diversity represented was limited by the small number of donors. Based on pairwise subsampling, the degree of clonotype sharing among donors was expected to be affected by sequencing depth.

Per the germline V gene, SNHLY is the CDR1 and FYNNEI is the CDR2. The CDR3 holds 14 amino acids from the cysteine to the phenylalanine. The CDR3 DNA has 42 bases and is translated from base 1. The trim is 2 bases for V and 0 bases for J, with a gap of 7 bases between the germline ends. Healthy HIV-negative adults with no recently reported acute infections or vaccinations were included as donors. Every donor was a Caucasian adult residing in Nashville, Tennessee, USA. For unsorted samples, about 90 million PBMCs were counted, and genomic DNA was extracted using the QIAamp DNA Blood Mini kit. Blood was collected by leukapheresis, and PBMCs were isolated by Ficoll-Histopaque density gradient centrifugation and then cryopreserved in liquid nitrogen vapor phase.

The specimen was PBMCs. This sequence originates from a woman aged 40 to 50 in good health. Some clones in this sample may be carry-over from other donors' samples. Recombination connected TRBV2 to TRBJ2-5, with an unclear D gene assignment. The DNA sequence is given as TGTGCCAGCAGTGAATTGACCAACCAAGAGACCCAGTACTTC. The resulting protein is CASSELTNQETQYF.